This T cell receptor beta chain was sequenced during a study of T cells in Graves' hyperthyroidism and ophthalmopathy. Study overall: Sampling of peripheral blood happened at initial diagnosis, prior to any treatment.

This clonotype was detected ten times or more. Uncontrolled infection, other autoimmune disease, pregnancy or lactation excluded patients. RNA transcripts provided the source from which TCR beta CDR3 regions were amplified. First-round RT-PCR of the TCR CDR3 relied on the HTBI primer set. Each CDR3 protein gets one entry after TCRdb re-called the multiplex PCR reads with MiXCR. The repertoire holds 330,000 or so distinct CDR3 sequences, with around 19% as singletons. Germline CDR1 reads MNHNS; CDR2 reads SASEGT. This CDR3 contains 15 residues. Trimming at V came to 5 bases and at J to 4 bases, leaving 7 bases not matched to a gene.

This sequence joins TRBV6-1 and TRBJ1-2; 10 nucleotides agree with TRBD1. The sequencing sample was made of blood. The sequence came from a man aged 45-65 years with Graves' ophthalmopathy. The CDR3 DNA is TGTGCCAGCAGTCACGACAGGGGGCAGGGCTATGGCTACACCTTC. Protein sequence: CASSHDRGQGYGYTF.